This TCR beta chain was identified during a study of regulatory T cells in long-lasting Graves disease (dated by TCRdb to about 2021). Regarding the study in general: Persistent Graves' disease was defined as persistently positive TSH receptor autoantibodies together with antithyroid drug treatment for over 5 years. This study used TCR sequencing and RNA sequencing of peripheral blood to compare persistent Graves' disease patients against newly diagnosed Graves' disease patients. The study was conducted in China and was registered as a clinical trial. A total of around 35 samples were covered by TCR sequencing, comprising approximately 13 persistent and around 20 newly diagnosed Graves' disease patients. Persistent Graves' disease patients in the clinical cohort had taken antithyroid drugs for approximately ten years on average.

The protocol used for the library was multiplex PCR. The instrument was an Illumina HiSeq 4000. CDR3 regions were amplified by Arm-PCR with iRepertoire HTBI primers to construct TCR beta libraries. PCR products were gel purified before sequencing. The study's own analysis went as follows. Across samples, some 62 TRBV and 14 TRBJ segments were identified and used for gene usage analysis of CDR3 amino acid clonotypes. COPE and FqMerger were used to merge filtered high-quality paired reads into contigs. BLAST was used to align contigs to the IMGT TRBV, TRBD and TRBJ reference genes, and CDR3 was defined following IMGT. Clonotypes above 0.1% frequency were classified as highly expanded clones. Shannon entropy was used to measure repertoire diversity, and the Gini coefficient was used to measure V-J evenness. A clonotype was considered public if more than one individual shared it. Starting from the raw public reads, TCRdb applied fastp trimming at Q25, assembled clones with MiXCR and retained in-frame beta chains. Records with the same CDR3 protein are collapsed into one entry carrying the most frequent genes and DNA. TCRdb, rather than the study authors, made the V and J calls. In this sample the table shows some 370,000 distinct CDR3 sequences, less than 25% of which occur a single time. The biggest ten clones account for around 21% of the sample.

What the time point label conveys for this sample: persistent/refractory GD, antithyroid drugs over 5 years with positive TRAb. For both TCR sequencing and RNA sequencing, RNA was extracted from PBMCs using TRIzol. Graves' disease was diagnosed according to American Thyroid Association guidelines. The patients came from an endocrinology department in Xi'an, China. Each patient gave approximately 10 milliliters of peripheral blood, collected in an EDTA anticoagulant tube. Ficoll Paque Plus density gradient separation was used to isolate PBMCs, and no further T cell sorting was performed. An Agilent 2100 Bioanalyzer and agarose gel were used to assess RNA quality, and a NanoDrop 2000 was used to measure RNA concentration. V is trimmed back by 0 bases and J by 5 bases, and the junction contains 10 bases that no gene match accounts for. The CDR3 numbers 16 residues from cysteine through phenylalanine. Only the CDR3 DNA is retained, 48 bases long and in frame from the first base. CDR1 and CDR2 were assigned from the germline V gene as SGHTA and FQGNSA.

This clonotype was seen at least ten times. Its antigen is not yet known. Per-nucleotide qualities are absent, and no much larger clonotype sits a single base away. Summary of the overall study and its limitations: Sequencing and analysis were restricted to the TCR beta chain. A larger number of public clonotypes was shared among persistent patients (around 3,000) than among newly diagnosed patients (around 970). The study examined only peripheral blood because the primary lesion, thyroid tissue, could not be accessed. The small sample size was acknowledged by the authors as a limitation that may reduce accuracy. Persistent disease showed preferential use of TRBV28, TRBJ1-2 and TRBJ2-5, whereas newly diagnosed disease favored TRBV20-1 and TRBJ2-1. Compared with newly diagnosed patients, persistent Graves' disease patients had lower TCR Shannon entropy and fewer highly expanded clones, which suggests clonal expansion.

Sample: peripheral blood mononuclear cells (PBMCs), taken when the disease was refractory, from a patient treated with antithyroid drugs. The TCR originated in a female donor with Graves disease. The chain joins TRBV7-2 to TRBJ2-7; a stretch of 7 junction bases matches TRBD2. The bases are TGTGCCAGCAGCTTAGCGATGGGCGGGAGTCCCAACGAGCAGTACTTC. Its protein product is CASSLAMGGSPNEQYF.